The TCR beta chain under discussion was sequenced for a study of blood T cell repertoires in COVID-19. Generated by immunoSEQ multiplex PCR, the TCRdb table keeps only in-frame clones and is missing some. The sample contains around 120,000 clones, 86% of which appear only once. Trimming left V 1 base short and J 5 bases short, with 12 bases between. In germline, CDR1 is SNHLY, CDR2 FYNNEI. There are 16 residues in the CDR3. This sequence originates from a woman in her forties or fifties who had recovered from COVID-19. The gene calls are TRBV2 and TRBJ1-6; D unclear. Material for sequencing was PBMCs or T cells enriched from blood (not recorded which). The CDR3 nucleotides read TGTGCCAGCAGTGAAGAGGAGGCTCGGAATAATTCACCCCTCCACTTT. It is translated as CASSEEEARNNSPLHF.